This entry concerns a single TCR beta chain. The target of this receptor is not known. The input lacks base qualities; no much larger clone sits a single base away. In the prospective study, participants were roughly 18 to 95 years old, resided in 24 geographic areas of the United States, and were enrolled through a virtual design. Cohort assignment in the prospective study relied on participant-reported clinical history from a screening survey and a study questionnaire. Recovered participants in ImmuneRACE Cohort 3 were defined as having two consecutive negative NP/OP PCR tests, clearance from a healthcare professional, or resolution of symptoms. Mobile phlebotomists in the prospective study collected whole blood, serum and a nasopharyngeal or oropharyngeal swab from every participant. Over an approximately 2-month period, participants in the prospective study had the option of providing additional blood draws and questionnaires. Before DNA extraction, blood samples from the prospective study were shipped at room temperature or frozen.

These data are taken from a study of blood T cell repertoires in COVID-19 (dated by TCRdb to 2020 to 2022). With regard to the full study: Collaborator samples came from the United States, Italy and Spain and covered acute and convalescent phases of COVID-19. The dataset comprised deeply sampled blood TCRbeta repertoires from subjects exposed to, actively infected with, or recovered from COVID-19. A de-identified subject ID, COVID-19 status, age in years and sex were almost always included in the sample metadata. The material from the prospective study consisted of cDNA or gDNA derived from T cells, B-cell-depleted T cells, or PBMCs. Where available, HLA class I and class II types were obtained from metadata supplied by the sample provider rather than from assay-based typing. The repertoires were released in a freely available public database intended as a resource for research on the immune response to SARS-CoV-2. The samples were drawn from the first 160 participants of the ongoing ImmuneRACE study and from under 1,500 subjects provided by 6 global collaborators. General findings and caveats noted by the study authors: The amount of clinical and demographic metadata varied by source and participant and was provided uncurated.

Trimming removed 0 bases from V and 13 bases from J, leaving 13 bases between the germline ends. The germline V gene encodes CDR1 LGHNA and CDR2 YNFKEQ. The CDR3 has 14 amino acids, counting the end cysteine and phenylalanine. Only the CDR3 DNA is retained, 42 bases long and in frame from the first base. TCRbeta CDR3 regions were amplified from genomic DNA by means of the immunoSEQ Assay, a bias-controlled multiplex PCR. For the original study's pipeline: Within the assay, amplification of reference gene primers was used to estimate how many nucleated cells each sample contained. To quantify the absolute abundance of each unique TCRbeta CDR3 rearrangement, sequence reads were collapsed and filtered. Productive Simpson clonality was computed per sample as the square root of Simpson's diversity index over productive rearrangements. TCRdb carries this immuneACCESS record with in-frame sequences only. Its versions omit some clonotypes, under half of them owing to an unresolved V gene in the studies checked, with the rest unexplained. The V and J calls and clone size are taken from that table; D and trimming were inferred from the DNA. For this sample the table gives over 150,000 clones, of which 82% were detected only once. Jointly, the top ten make up roughly 12% of the sample.

This TCR was recovered from a man between 35 and 55 years old who had recovered from COVID-19. Sequenced: PBMCs or T cells enriched from blood (not recorded which). The rearranged segments are TRBV4-2 and TRBJ1-6; TRBD1 could be the D gene, as 6 bases match. The CDR3 region has the sequence CASSQDPPGVPLHF. At the DNA level, the sequence is TGTGCCAGCAGCCAAGACCCTCCAGGGGTCCCCCTCCACTTT.